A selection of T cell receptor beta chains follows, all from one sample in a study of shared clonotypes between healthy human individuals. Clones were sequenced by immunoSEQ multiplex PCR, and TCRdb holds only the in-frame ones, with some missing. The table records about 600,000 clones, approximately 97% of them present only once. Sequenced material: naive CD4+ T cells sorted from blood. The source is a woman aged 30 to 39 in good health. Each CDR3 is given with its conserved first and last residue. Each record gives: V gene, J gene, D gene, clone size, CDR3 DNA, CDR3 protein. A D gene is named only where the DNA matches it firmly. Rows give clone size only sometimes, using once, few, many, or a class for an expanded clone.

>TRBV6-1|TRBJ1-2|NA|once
TGTGCCAGCAGTGAACGAGGGGGTGGCGGCTACACCTTC
CASSERGGGGYTF
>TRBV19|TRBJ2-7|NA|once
TGTGCCAGTAGTATCCCGGGAAGTCTCTACGAGCAGTACTTC
CASSIPGSLYEQYF
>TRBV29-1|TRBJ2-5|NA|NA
TGCAGCGTCGGGGGGCTAGCGGAGACCCAGTACTTC
CSVGGLAETQYF
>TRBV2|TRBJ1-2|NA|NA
TGTGCCAGCAGTGACCGGACAAACACTAACTATGGCTACACCTTC
CASSDRTNTNYGYTF
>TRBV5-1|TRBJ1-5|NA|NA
TGCGCCAGCAGCCTGGGAAACAATCAGCCCCAGCATTTT
CASSLGNNQPQHF
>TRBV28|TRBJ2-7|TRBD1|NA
TGTGCCAGCAGCTCGGGACAGAAATACGAGCAGTACTTC
CASSSGQKYEQYF
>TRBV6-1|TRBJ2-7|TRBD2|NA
TGTGCCAGTCAGCGTACTCTAGCGGGAGTGTCCGAGCAGTACTTC
CASQRTLAGVSEQYF
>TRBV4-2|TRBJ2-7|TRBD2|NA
TGTGCCAGCAGCCAGAGCTCTAGCGGGAGGTCGTACGAGCAGTACTTC
CASSQSSSGRSYEQYF
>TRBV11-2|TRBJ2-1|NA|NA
TGTGCCAGCAGCTTAGGCATCGCTAGCGACTACAATGAGCAGTTCTTC
CASSLGIASDYNEQFF
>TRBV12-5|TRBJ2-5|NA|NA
TGTGCTAGTGGTTGGGGGGAAGACAGTCCGGGCGGTCCGTACCAAGAGACCCAGTACTTC
CASGWGEDSPGGPYQETQYF
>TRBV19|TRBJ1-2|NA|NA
TGTGCCAGTAGTATGGTGCGTGAGGGCAATTATGGCTACACCTTC
CASSMVREGNYGYTF
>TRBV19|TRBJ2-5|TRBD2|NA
TGTGCCAGTAGTTTGGGACTAGCGTCCCAAGAGACCCAGTACTTC
CASSLGLASQETQYF
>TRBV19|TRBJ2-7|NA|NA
TGTGCCAGTAGTATAGGTGGGGGCGCATACGAGCAGTACTTC
CASSIGGGAYEQYF
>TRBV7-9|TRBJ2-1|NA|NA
TGTGCCAGCAGCCCCATGGGGTTGGGCGATGAGCAGTTCTTC
CASSPMGLGDEQFF
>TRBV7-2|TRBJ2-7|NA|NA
TGTGCCAGCAGCTCCCGGGACTTAAGCGAGCAGTACTTC
CASSSRDLSEQYF
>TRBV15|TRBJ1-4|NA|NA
TGTGCCACCAGCAGAGGAGCAGGGGTGAAGGAAAAACTGTTTTTT
CATSRGAGVKEKLFF
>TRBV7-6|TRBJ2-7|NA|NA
TGTGCCAGCAGCCCCACAGTATTCCAGCAGTACTTC
CASSPTVFQQYF
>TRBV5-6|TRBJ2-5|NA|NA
TGTGCCAGCAGCTTGCTGGGAAAAGAGACCCAGTACTTC
CASSLLGKETQYF
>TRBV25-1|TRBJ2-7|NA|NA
TGTGCCAGCAGCCCCTGGGGCTACGGTTCCTACGAGCAGTACTTC
CASSPWGYGSYEQYF
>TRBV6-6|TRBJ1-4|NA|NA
TGTGCCAGCAGTAAGGGACGGCTAAATGAAAAACTGTTTTTT
CASSKGRLNEKLFF